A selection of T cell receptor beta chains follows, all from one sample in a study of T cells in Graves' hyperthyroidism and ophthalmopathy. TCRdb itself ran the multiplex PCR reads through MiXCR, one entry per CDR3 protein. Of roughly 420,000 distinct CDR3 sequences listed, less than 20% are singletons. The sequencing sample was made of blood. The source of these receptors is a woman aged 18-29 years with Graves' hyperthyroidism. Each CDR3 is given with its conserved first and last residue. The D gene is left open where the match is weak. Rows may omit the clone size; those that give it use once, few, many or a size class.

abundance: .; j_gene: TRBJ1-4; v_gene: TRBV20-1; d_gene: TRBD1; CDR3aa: CSASTGTGGEKLFF; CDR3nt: TGCAGTGCTAGCACCGGGACAGGGGGGGAAAAACTGTTTTTT
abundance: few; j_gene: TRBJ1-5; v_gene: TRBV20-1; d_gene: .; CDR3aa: CSTPRVQGRQPQHF; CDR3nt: TGCAGTACTCCCCGGGTTCAGGGTCGACAGCCCCAGCATTTT
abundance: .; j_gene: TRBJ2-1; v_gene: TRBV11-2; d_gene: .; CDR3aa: CASSSFGTRGGEQFF; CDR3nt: TGTGCCAGCAGCTCATTCGGGACACGGGGCGGTGAGCAGTTCTTC
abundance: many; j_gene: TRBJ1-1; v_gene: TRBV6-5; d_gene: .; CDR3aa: CASSYLGDQAFF; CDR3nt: TGTGCCAGCAGTTACCTGGGAGACCAAGCTTTCTTT
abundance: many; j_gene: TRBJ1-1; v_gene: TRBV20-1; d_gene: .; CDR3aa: CSASRSLNTEAFF; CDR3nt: TGCAGTGCTAGTCGATCATTGAACACTGAAGCTTTCTTT
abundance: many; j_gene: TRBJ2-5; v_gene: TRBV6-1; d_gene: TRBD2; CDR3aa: CASSEGETSGFQETQYF; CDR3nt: TGTGCCAGCAGTGAAGGCGAGACTAGCGGATTCCAAGAGACCCAGTACTTC
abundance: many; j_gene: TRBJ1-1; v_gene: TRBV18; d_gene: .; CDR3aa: CASSRFRAEAFF; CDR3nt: TGTGCCAGCTCACGCTTCCGTGCTGAAGCTTTCTTT
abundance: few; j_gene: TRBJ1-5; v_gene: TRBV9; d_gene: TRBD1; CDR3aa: CASSATGMGQPQHF; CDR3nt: TGTGCCAGCAGCGCGACAGGGATGGGTCAGCCCCAGCATTTT
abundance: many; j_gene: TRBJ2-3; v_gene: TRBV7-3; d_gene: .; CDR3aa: CASSLGPQDTQYF; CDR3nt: TGTGCCAGCAGCTTAGGTCCCCAAGATACGCAGTATTTT
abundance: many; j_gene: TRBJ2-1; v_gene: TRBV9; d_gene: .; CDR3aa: CASSVAYRSAGNEQFF; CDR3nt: TGTGCCAGCAGCGTAGCTTACCGTTCTGCGGGAAATGAGCAGTTCTTC
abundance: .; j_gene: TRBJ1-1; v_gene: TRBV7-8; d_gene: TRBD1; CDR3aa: CASSSPRGDRGLRNTEAFF; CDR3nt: TGTGCCAGCAGCTCTCCGAGGGGGGACAGGGGGCTGAGGAACACTGAAGCTTTCTTT
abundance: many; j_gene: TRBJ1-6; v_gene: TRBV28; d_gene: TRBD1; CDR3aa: CASSFGTALNSPLHF; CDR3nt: TGTGCCAGCAGTTTCGGGACAGCACTTAATTCACCCCTCCACTTT
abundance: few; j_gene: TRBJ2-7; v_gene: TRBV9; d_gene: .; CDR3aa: CASSVATGSNEQYF; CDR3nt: TGTGCCAGCAGCGTAGCTACAGGGAGCAACGAGCAGTACTTC
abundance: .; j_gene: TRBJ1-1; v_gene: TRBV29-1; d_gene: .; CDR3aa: CSVFRTESNTEAFF; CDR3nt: TGCAGCGTTTTCCGGACAGAATCGAACACTGAAGCTTTCTTT